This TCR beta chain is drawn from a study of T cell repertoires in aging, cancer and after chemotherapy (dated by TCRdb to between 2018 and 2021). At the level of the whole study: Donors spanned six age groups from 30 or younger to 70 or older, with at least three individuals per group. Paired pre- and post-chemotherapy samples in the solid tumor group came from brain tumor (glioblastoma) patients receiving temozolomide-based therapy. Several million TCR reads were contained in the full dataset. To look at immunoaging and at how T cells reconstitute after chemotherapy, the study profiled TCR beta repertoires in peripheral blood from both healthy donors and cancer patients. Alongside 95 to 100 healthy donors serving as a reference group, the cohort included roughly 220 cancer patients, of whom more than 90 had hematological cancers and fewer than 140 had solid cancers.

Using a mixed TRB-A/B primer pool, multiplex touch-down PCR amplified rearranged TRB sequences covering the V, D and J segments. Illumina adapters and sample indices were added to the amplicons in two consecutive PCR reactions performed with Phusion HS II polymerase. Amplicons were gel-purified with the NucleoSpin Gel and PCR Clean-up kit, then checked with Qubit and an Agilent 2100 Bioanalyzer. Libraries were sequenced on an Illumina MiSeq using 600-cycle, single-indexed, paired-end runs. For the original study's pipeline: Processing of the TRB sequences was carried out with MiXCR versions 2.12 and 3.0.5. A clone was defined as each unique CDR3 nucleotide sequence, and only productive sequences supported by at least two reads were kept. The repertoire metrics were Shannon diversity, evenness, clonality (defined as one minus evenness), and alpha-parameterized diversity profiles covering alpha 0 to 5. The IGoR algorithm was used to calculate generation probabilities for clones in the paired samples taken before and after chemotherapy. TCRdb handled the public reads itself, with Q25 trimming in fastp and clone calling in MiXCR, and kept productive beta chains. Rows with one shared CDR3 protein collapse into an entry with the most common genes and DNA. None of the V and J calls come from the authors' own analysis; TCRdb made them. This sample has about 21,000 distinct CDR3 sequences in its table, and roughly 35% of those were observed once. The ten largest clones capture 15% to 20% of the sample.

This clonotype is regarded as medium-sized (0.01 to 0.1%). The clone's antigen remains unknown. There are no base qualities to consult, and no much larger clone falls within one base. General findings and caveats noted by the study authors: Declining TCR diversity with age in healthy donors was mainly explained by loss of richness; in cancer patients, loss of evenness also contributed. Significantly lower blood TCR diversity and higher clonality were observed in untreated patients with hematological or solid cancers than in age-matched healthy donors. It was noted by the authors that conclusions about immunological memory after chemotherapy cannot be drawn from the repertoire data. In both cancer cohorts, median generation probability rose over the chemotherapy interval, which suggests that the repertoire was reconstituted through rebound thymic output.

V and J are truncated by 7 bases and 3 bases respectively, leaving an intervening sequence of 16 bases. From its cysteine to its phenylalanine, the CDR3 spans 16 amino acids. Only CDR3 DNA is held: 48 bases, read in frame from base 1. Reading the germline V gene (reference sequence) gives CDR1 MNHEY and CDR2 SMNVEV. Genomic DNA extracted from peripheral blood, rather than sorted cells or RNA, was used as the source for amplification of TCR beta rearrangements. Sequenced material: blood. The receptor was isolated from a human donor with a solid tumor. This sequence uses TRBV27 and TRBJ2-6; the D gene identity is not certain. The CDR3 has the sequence CASTSQNWDGANVLTF. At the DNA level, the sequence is TGTGCCAGCACCTCACAGAATTGGGATGGGGCCAACGTCCTGACTTTC.